The 31 T cell receptor beta chains reported below all come from one sample, sequenced in a study of blood T cell repertoires in COVID-19. Method: immunoSEQ multiplex PCR; TCRdb's copy keeps in-frame clones and lacks some. The sample consists of about 41,000 clones, roughly nine tenths of them appearing once. Sequencing used peripheral blood. The receptors come from a man in his sixties with acute or convalescent COVID-19.

The rearrangement joins TRBV5-1 to TRBJ1-4; D is perhaps TRBD1 (6 bases). The CDR3 is made up of 13 amino acids. Germline CDR1 SGHRS, CDR2 YFSETQ. Trimming took 2 bases from V and 13 from J, leaving 15 bases between them. This CDR3 is CASSFDDQGRLFF. CDR3 DNA sequence: TGCGCCAGCAGCTTTGACGATCAGGGGAGACTGTTTTTT.

The rearrangement links TRBV4-2 to TRBJ1-6; D gene unclear. The CDR3 has 15 amino acids. Germline V lookup: CDR1 LGHNA, CDR2 YNFKEQ. V was pared by 0 bases and J by 7 bases, with 10 bases between. CDR3 nucleotides: TGTGCCAGCAGCCAAGATTACGCGGGGAATTCACCCCTCCACTTT. Translated: CASSQDYAGNSPLHF.

A remark on this clone: Other DNA sequences from this sample encode an identical CDR3 as well. The rearrangement links TRBV30 to TRBJ1-5, with D unresolved. Between the trimmed V and J ends, which lost 2 bases and 4 bases, there was a span of 9 bases. Looked up from germline, CDR1 is GTSNPN and CDR2 is SVGIG (reference sequence). This CDR3 is 13 amino acids long. The DNA of the CDR3 is TGTGCCTGGAGTTCTCGAGAAAATCAGCCCCAGCATTTT. Protein product: CAWSSRENQPQHF.

The rearrangement uses TRBV18 and TRBJ1-1; 7 bases align to TRBD1. The germline CDR1 and CDR2 sequences are KGHSH and LQKENI. The V and J ends lost 2 bases and 4 bases, in that order; junction bases with no gene match: 10. The CDR3 has 16 residues. Here the CDR3 DNA reads TGTGCCAGCTCACCATCTCGGAGGGGGCTTGGCACTGAAGCTTTCTTT. Residues: CASSPSRRGLGTEAFF.

The chain employs TRBV19 and TRBJ1-6; D may be TRBD1 (5 bases). Germline V lookup: CDR1 LNHDA, CDR2 SQIVND (reference sequence). The germline V and J ends were trimmed by 3 bases and 6 bases, with 15 bases remaining between them. The CDR3 length is 16 residues. The CDR3 DNA is TGTGCCAGTAGTATCCCCCAGACAGCGATTAATTCACCCCTCCACTTT. Translation gives CASSIPQTAINSPLHF. The full variable domain, rest sourced from reference TRBV19 and TRBJ1-6, is DGGITQSPKYLFRKEGQNVTLSCEQNLNHDAMYWYRQDPGQGLRLIYYSQIVNDFQKGDIAEGYSVSREKKESFPLTVTSAQKNPTAFYLCASSIPQTAINSPLHFGNGTRLTVT.

The genes are TRBV5-1 and TRBJ2-2; 11 positions agree with TRBD2. Germline lookup yields CDR1 SGHRS and CDR2 YFSETQ. The CDR3 sequence is 17 residues long. With 7 bases clipped from V and 2 bases from J, the junction kept 10 bases outside the gene matches. DNA of the CDR3: TGCGCCAGCTCGGGGGCTAGCGGGGGGCCCAACACCGGGGAGCTGTTTTTT. As protein: CASSGASGGPNTGELFF. Drawing the rest from reference TRBV5-1 and TRBJ2-2, the complete variable domain is KAGVTQTPRYLIKTRGQQVTLSCSPISGHRSVSWYQQTPGQGLQFLFEYFSETQRNKGNFPGRFSGRQFSNSRSEMNVSTLELGDSALYLCASSGASGGPNTGELFFGEGSRLTVL.

This clone was seen more than once but under ten times. This chain uses TRBV29-1 with TRBJ2-2; 7 bases are a match to TRBD1. In germline, CDR1 is SQVTM, CDR2 ANQGSEA. The J segment lost 2 bases and the V segment lost 6 bases, leaving 3 bases of the junction unmatched. The CDR3 runs 13 residues. CDR3 amino acids: CSVRTGNTGELFF. The CDR3 DNA follows: TGCAGCGTCCGGACAGGCAACACCGGGGAGCTGTTTTTT.

The V gene is TRBV5-3, the J gene TRBJ1-2; tentatively, D is TRBD1 (5 bases). TRBV5-3 carries the ORF label, with uncertain function. Trimming pared 4 bases from V and 6 bases from J, leaving 22 bases between. The CDR3 loop spans 16 amino acids. CDR3 sequence (DNA): TGTGCCAGAAGCCCCGGGGGAGGGGCGAAGGAAAATGGCTACACCTTC. This translates into CARSPGGGAKENGYTF.

This chain uses TRBV27 with TRBJ2-5; D is perhaps TRBD1 (5 bases). The germline CDR1 and CDR2 sequences are MNHEY and SMNVEV (reference sequence). The CDR3 totals 17 residues. V gave up 4 bases and J gave up 4 bases, with 22 bases separating them. DNA for the CDR3: TGTGCCAGCAGTTGGGTGACGACTCTAGGGGTGCGAGAGACCCAGTACTTC. Its protein product is CASSWVTTLGVRETQYF.

The chain combines TRBV19 with TRBJ2-7; 9 nucleotides match TRBD1. The CDR3 is 14 residues long. Trimming removed 8 bases from V and 4 bases from J; junction bases left unmatched: 9. CDR1 LNHDA and CDR2 SQIVND come from the germline V gene (reference sequence). CDR3 residues: CASSKTGGTYEQYF. The CDR3 nucleotides read TGTGCCAGTTCCAAGACAGGGGGGACATACGAGCAGTACTTC.

The gene calls are TRBV28 and TRBJ2-1; D may be TRBD1 (5 bases). This CDR3 has 13 amino acids. V was pared by 5 bases and J by 5 bases, with 10 bases between. Germline assignment: CDR1 MDHEN and CDR2 SYDVKM. Here the CDR3 DNA reads TGTGCCAGCAGTAACCCAGGGAACAATGAGCAGTTCTTC. As protein: CASSNPGNNEQFF.

This chain uses TRBV10-1 with TRBJ2-7; D unresolved. Germline CDR1 WNHNN, CDR2 SYGVQD (reference sequence). The CDR3 length is 13 residues. Trimming stripped 2 bases from V and 1 base from J, with 6 bases between. The CDR3 coding sequence is TGCGCCAGCAGTGAGCCAGTATCCTACGAGCAGTACTTC. Protein: CASSEPVSYEQYF.

This chain uses TRBV7-3 with TRBJ2-5; 14 bases agree with TRBD2. The germline V gene encodes CDR1 SGHTA and CDR2 FQGTGA. The V and J ends lost 1 base and 8 bases, in that order; junction bases with no gene match: 12. The CDR3 length is 18 residues. The CDR3 coding sequence is TGTGCCAGCAGCTTAAGTCGGACTAGCGGGGGGCCCGTCAAAACCCAGTACTTC. This gives the protein CASSLSRTSGGPVKTQYF. Complete variable domain (other parts from reference TRBV7-3 and TRBJ2-5): GAGVSQTPSNKVTEKGKYVELRCDPISGHTALYWYRQSLGQGPEFLIYFQGTGAADDSGLPNDRFFAVRPEGSVSTLKIQRTERGDSAVYLCASSLSRTSGGPVKTQYFGPGTRLLVL.

The chain couples TRBV7-8 to TRBJ1-3; maybe TRBD1 (5 bases). In germline, CDR1 is SGHVS, CDR2 FQNEAQ. The CDR3 totals 16 residues. Trimming took off 1 base at V and 0 bases at J, with 10 bases between the two ends. CDR3 in amino acids: CASSLVGGHSGNTIYF. The CDR3, as DNA: TGTGCCAGCAGCTTAGTGGGTGGACACTCTGGAAACACCATATATTTT.

J is TRBJ1-4 and V is TRBV9; perhaps TRBD1 as D (6 bases). Trimming cost V 3 bases and J 5 bases, with 11 bases left between them. CDR1 is SGDLS, CDR2 YYNGEE, per germline. This CDR3 contains 14 residues. The CDR3 nucleotides read TGTGCCAGCAGCGCCGGGACACAGAATGAAAAACTGTTTTTT. Its translation: CASSAGTQNEKLFF.

This clone was recorded only once. The CDR3 loop reads CASSLVRSEAFF. The CDR3 nucleotides are TGTGCCAGCAGCTTGGTTCGGTCTGAAGCTTTCTTT. V usage is TRBV5-6 and J usage is TRBJ1-1; D is unclear. Per germline, CDR1 SGHDT and CDR2 YYEEEE. CDR3 length equals 12 residues. Trimming pared 0 bases from V and 6 bases from J, leaving 6 bases between.

The chain joins TRBV19 to TRBJ2-2, with TRBD2 identical over 10 bases. The germline CDR1 and CDR2 sequences are LNHDA and SQIVND (reference sequence). The CDR3 extends over 16 amino acids. V lost 7 bases and J lost 6; bases outside the gene matches: 11. DNA of the CDR3: TGTGCCAGTAAGGTCGGAAGCGGGGGGGCCCCCGGGGAGCTGTTTTTT. It specifies CASKVGSGGAPGELFF.

By share, this clone counts as medium-sized. The genes are TRBV9 and TRBJ2-3; 9 bases line up with TRBD2. The CDR3 extends over 14 amino acids. Per germline, CDR1 SGDLS and CDR2 YYNGEE. The V and J ends lost 1 base and 5 bases, in that order; junction bases with no gene match: 2. CDR3 loop: CASSVLAGKDTQYF. CDR3 DNA sequence: TGTGCCAGCAGCGTACTAGCGGGGAAAGATACGCAGTATTTT.

Points on this clone: An end of the junction does not agree with germline; a read error may underlie this. V gene TRBV27 combines with J gene TRBJ1-1; TRBD1 is a possible D gene (5 bases). In germline, CDR1 is MNHEY, CDR2 SMNVEV (reference sequence). CDR3 size: 12 residues. CDR3 coding DNA: TGTGCCAGCAGTTTTATTGGGACTGAGGCTTTCTTT. Translated: CASSFIGTEAFF.

This chain uses TRBV19 with TRBJ1-5; the match to TRBD1 covers 8 bases. This CDR3 is 17 amino acids long. Looked up from germline, CDR1 is LNHDA and CDR2 is SQIVND (reference sequence). V shed 6 bases, J shed 7 bases, and the junction held 17 bases outside the gene matches. CDR3 residues: CASRWTGPFPVGQPQHF. The CDR3 bases are TGTGCCAGTAGGTGGACAGGGCCTTTTCCAGTAGGACAGCCCCAGCATTTT.

CDR3 DNA sequence: TGTGCCAGCAGTTCAACCGGGGAGCTGTTTTTT. Its translation is CASSSTGELFF. The chain has TRBV6-2 or TRBV6-3 and TRBJ2-2; D is uncertain. The CDR3 length is 11 residues. The germline V gene encodes CDR1 MNHEY and CDR2 SVGEGT. V dropped 4 bases and J dropped 5 bases, with 2 bases sitting between them.

The chain has TRBV28 and TRBJ1-1; D remains ambiguous. Trimming took 6 bases from V and 4 from J, leaving 15 bases between them. Germline V gives CDR1 MDHEN, CDR2 SYDVKM. CDR3 length: 14 amino acids. The CDR3 region has the DNA TGTGCCAGCAGAAGAACAGATGGTATCACTGAAGCTTTCTTT. Translation: CASRRTDGITEAFF.

This clone has more than one count but fewer than ten. The V and J genes are TRBV5-6 and TRBJ1-4, with 10 nucleotides matching TRBD1. The CDR3 covers 15 residues. V lost 4 bases to trimming and J lost 6 bases; unmatched junction nucleotides: 6. The germline gives CDR1 SGHDT, CDR2 YYEEEE. The CDR3 nucleotides are TGTGCCAGCAGCCCCCGGGACAGGGGAGATGAAAAACTGTTTTTT. The encoded protein is CASSPRDRGDEKLFF. Full variable domain (outside the CDR3, taken from reference TRBV5-6 and TRBJ1-4): DAGVTQSPTHLIKTRGQQVTLRCSPKSGHDTVSWYQQALGQGPQFIFQYYEEEERQRGNFPDRFSGHQFPNYSSELNVNALLLGDSALYLCASSPRDRGDEKLFFGSGTQLSVL.

CDR3: CSVEAIGTGLNTGELFF. In DNA, the CDR3 is TGCAGCGTTGAAGCGATCGGGACAGGACTAAACACCGGGGAGCTGTTTTTT. This rearrangement joins TRBV29-1 to TRBJ2-2, with 8 bases fitting TRBD1. Germline CDR1 is SQVTM and CDR2 is ANQGSEA. This CDR3 has 17 residues. Unmatched junction bases numbered 9, after V lost 1 base and J lost 2 bases.

The chain combines TRBV6-5 with TRBJ1-6; D is unclear. Trimming left V 8 bases short and J 5 bases short, with 10 bases between. The germline gives CDR1 MNHEY, CDR2 SVGAGI. The CDR3 loop spans 13 amino acids. CDR3 in amino acids: CASGDSNNSPLHF. As DNA, the CDR3 is TGTGCCAGCGGAGATTCCAATAATTCACCCCTCCACTTT.

The chain uses TRBV2 and TRBJ1-5; D remains unclear. The V gene's germline CDR1 is SNHLY and CDR2 FYNNEI. This CDR3 comprises 12 residues. Trimming shortened V by 4 bases and J by 7 bases, and 8 bases separated the two germline ends. The CDR3 region is CASSGMSQPQHF. The CDR3 coding sequence is TGTGCCAGCAGTGGTATGTCGCAGCCCCAGCATTTT.

The CDR3 DNA reads TGTGCCAGCAGCTCTACAGGGACAGCGGGCGAGACCCAGTACTTC. Its translation is CASSSTGTAGETQYF. The chain carries TRBV6-5 and TRBJ2-5; D is possibly TRBD1 (7 bases). V was pared by 6 bases and J by 5 bases, with 19 bases between. From germline, CDR1 is MNHEY and CDR2 SVGAGI. This CDR3 spans 15 amino acids.

This clone was counted once. The chain links TRBV5-4 to TRBJ2-7, with D possibly matching TRBD1 (7 bases). The CDR3 totals 16 residues. V was pared by 4 bases and J by 2 bases, with 19 bases between. Germline CDR1 SGHNT, CDR2 YYREEE (reference sequence). CDR3: CASSMGGRDRAYEQYF. The CDR3 DNA reads as TGTGCCAGCAGCATGGGGGGCCGGGACAGAGCCTACGAGCAGTACTTC.

V and J are TRBV7-2 and TRBJ2-7, with 13 bases fitting TRBD2. V lost 5 bases to trimming and J lost 5 bases; unmatched junction nucleotides: 15. The CDR3 totals 18 residues. Germline values: CDR1 SGHTA, CDR2 FQGNSA. As DNA, the CDR3 is TGTGCCAGCAGCATCCCGGGACTAGCGGGGAGAAAAGGAAACGAGCAGTACTTC. Translation gives CASSIPGLAGRKGNEQYF.

The V call is TRBV6-2 or TRBV6-3, the J call TRBJ2-7, with D hard to call. CDR3 length equals 11 residues. The V gene lost 2 bases and the J gene lost 6 bases, with 5 bases spanning the gap. Germline values: CDR1 MNHEY, CDR2 SVGEGT. The CDR3 reads CASSYTVEQYF. CDR3 coding DNA: TGTGCCAGCAGTTACACTGTCGAGCAGTACTTC.

CDR3 in amino acids: CASRPGVEGNTIYF. The DNA of the CDR3 is TGTGCCAGCAGGCCTGGTGTGGAGGGAAACACCATATATTTT. The chain couples TRBV5-4 to TRBJ1-3; no clear D. V was pared by 5 bases and J by 4 bases, with 13 bases between. From germline, CDR1 is SGHNT and CDR2 YYREEE (reference sequence). The CDR3 runs to 14 residues.